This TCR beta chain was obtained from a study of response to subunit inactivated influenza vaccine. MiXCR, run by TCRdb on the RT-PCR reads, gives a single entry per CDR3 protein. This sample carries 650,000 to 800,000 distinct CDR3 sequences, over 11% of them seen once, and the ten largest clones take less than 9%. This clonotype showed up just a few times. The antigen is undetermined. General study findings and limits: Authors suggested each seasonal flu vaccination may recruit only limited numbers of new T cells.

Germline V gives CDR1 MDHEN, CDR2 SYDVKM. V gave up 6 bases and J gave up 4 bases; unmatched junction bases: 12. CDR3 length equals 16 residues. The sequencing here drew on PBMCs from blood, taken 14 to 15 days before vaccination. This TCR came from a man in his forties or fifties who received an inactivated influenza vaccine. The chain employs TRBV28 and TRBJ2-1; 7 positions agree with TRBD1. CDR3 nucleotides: TGTGCCAGCAGCCTACTTGAGGGGGCAGTTTACAATGAGCAGTTCTTC. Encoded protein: CASSLLEGAVYNEQFF.